The clone carrying this T cell receptor (beta chain) has a count of ten or more. Its antigen is unknown. CDR1 is SEHNR and CDR2 is FQNEAQ in the germline V gene (reference sequence). Trimming removed 5 bases from V and 2 bases from J; junction bases left unmatched: 6. The CDR3 length is 15 residues. This specimen belongs to a study of human T cells and chemical hapten exposure. The study's findings and limits: The immune response of these alopecia patients might not match healthy individuals'.

Time point specified: pre-sensitization, week 0. The treatment was: therapeutic diphenylcyclopropenone sensitization with weekly scalp DPC. TCRdb reprocessed the RACE reads via MiXCR and lists one record per CDR3 protein. The sample includes more than 85,000 distinct CDR3 sequences, over 6.5% seen only once; the top ten take approximately 2.8%. The chain combines TRBV7-9 with TRBJ2-1; 7 nucleotides match TRBD2. The source is a man between 35 and 55 years old with alopecia areata. Some clones in this sample may be carry-over from other donors' samples. Sequenced material: whole blood, taken in connection with sensitization to the hapten diphenylcyclopropenone (DPC). CDR3 nucleotides: TGTGCCAGCAGCCGCGTGGCGGGAGCCTACAATGAGCAGTTCTTC. This gives the protein CASSRVAGAYNEQFF.